This passage covers 20 T cell receptor beta chains from one sample sequenced in a study of multiple sclerosis patients with progressive multifocal leukoencephalopathy. The time point was: time of PML onset. The protocol was immunoSEQ multiplex PCR, while the TCRdb copy is restricted to in-frame clones and leaves out a portion. The sample carries 31,000 or so clones, approximately 86% recorded once. This specimen was PBMCs, taken from a patient treated with natalizumab. The receptor set was obtained from a woman in her thirties or forties with progressive multifocal leukoencephalopathy.

The rearrangement joins TRBV7-8 to TRBJ1-2; tentatively, D is TRBD1 (6 bases). The CDR3 runs 17 residues. Germline V gives CDR1 SGHVS, CDR2 FQNEAQ. Trimming pared 4 bases from V and 3 bases from J, leaving 21 bases between. The CDR3 DNA sequence: TGTGCCAGCAGCTGGCCTTTACAGGGACCGTCTGACTATGGCTACACCTTC. This translates into CASSWPLQGPSDYGYTF.

This chain connects TRBV6-5 to TRBJ2-4, with D unclear. CDR1 is MNHEY, CDR2 SVGAGI, per germline. The CDR3 spans 12 residues. Trimming took 2 bases from V and 5 from J, leaving 4 bases between them. The chain's CDR3 is CASSYGENIQYF. CDR3 DNA: TGTGCCAGCAGTTACGGGGAAAACATTCAGTACTTC.

The genes are TRBV7-9 and TRBJ2-7, with 7 positions matching TRBD1. With 3 bases clipped from V and 2 bases from J, the junction kept 4 bases outside the gene matches. The CDR3 runs 14 residues. In germline, CDR1 is SEHNR, CDR2 FQNEAQ (reference sequence). The CDR3 spells CASSFQGVAYEQYF. CDR3 DNA: TGTGCCAGCAGCTTCCAGGGGGTCGCCTACGAGCAGTACTTC.

CDR3 nucleotide sequence: TGTGCCAGCTCAGGGGGAGGAGACGAGCAGTACTTC. Encoded protein: CASSGGGDEQYF. This rearrangement joins TRBV18 to TRBJ2-5; a possible D gene is TRBD2 (6 bases). The DNA end is a closer match to TRBJ2-7, so the J assignment may be wrong. From germline, CDR1 is KGHSH and CDR2 LQKENI. This CDR3 is built from 12 residues.

The J gene is TRBJ2-7, the V gene TRBV19; 9 nucleotides align to TRBD1. The length of the CDR3 is 16 residues. Trimming took 6 bases from V and 5 from J; bases not matched to a gene: 14. CDR1 is LNHDA and CDR2 is SQIVND in the germline V gene (reference sequence). The CDR3 reads CASRPSGGQGTHEQYF. Here the CDR3 DNA reads TGTGCCAGTAGGCCCTCCGGGGGACAGGGCACCCACGAGCAGTACTTC.

The count of this clone is one. This chain connects TRBV29-1 to TRBJ2-2; unclear D gene. Germline V gene lookup returns CDR1 SQVTM and CDR2 ANQGSEA. CDR3 length: 13 residues. Trimming left V 3 bases short and J 4 bases short, with 9 bases between. The CDR3 reads CSVELGRTGELFF. CDR3 nucleotides: TGCAGCGTTGAGCTAGGGCGCACCGGGGAGCTGTTTTTT.

The gene calls are TRBV11-3 and TRBJ1-4, with 7 bases that match TRBD1. CDR3 length equals 16 residues. With V trimmed by 5 bases and J by 5 bases, 11 bases remained unmatched. Germline CDR1 SGHNT, CDR2 YENEEA. The CDR3 sequence is CASSLGRGRRNEKLFF. In nucleotides, the CDR3 is TGTGCCAGCAGCCTAGGGAGGGGGCGCAGGAATGAAAAACTGTTTTTT.

V usage is TRBV7-2 and J usage is TRBJ2-1; 9 bases are shared with TRBD2. The V gene's germline CDR1 is SGHTA and CDR2 FQGNSA. CDR3 length equals 14 residues. Trimming cost V 6 bases and J 7 bases; bases outside gene matches: 7. The CDR3 nucleotides read TGTGCCAGCAGATTTAGCGGGAGTTATAATGAGCAGTTCTTC. As protein: CASRFSGSYNEQFF.

This clone was observed once. The chain uses TRBV29-1 and TRBJ2-7; D not certain. Trimming took off 1 base at V and 7 bases at J, with 14 bases between the two ends. The CDR3 is 13 amino acids. The germline V gene encodes CDR1 SQVTM and CDR2 ANQGSEA. The DNA of the CDR3 is TGCAGCGTTGAAGTCGCGGTGGGTTTGGAGCAGTACTTC. It yields the protein CSVEVAVGLEQYF.

V gene TRBV6-5 combines with J gene TRBJ1-1, with D uncertain. Deletions cut 5 bases from V and 0 bases from J, with 1 base between. The CDR3 covers 11 residues. Germline V gives CDR1 MNHEY, CDR2 SVGAGI. The CDR3 nucleotides are TGTGCCAGCAGTGTGAACACTGAAGCTTTCTTT. It specifies CASSVNTEAFF.

The rearrangement links TRBV18 to TRBJ1-2; weak D call: TRBD1 (5 bases). The CDR3 totals 16 residues. Per the germline V gene, CDR1 is KGHSH and CDR2 is LQKENI. V lost 0 bases, J lost 2 bases, and 13 bases lay in between. Written as DNA, the CDR3 is TGTGCCAGCTCACCACCGGAGACAGCGCCAAACTATGGCTACACCTTC. This sequence encodes CASSPPETAPNYGYTF.

The chain employs TRBV29-1 and TRBJ1-5; 8 nucleotides match TRBD1. J was trimmed by 6 bases and V by 7 bases; bases with no gene match: 8. CDR1 SQVTM and CDR2 ANQGSEA come from the germline V gene. This CDR3 has 13 amino acids. CDR3 region: CSARQGPTQPQHF. The CDR3 bases are TGCAGCGCCAGACAGGGGCCGACTCAGCCCCAGCATTTT. Supplemented by reference TRBV29-1 and TRBJ1-5, the full variable domain reads SAVISQKPSRDICQRGTSLTIQCQVDSQVTMMFWYRQQPGQSLTLIATANQGSEATYESGFVIDKFPISRPNLTFSTLTVSNMSPEDSSIYLCSARQGPTQPQHFGDGTRLSIL.

This clone was found a few times. The gene calls are TRBV6-4 and TRBJ2-6, with TRBD1 as a possible D gene (7 bases). The CDR3 length is 16 residues. Germline CDR1 reads MRHNA; CDR2 reads SNTAGT. V was clipped by 6 bases and J by 4 bases, with 16 bases between them. The CDR3 nucleotides are TGTGCCAGCAGCCGATCAGGGGGGACAGGGGCCAACGTCCTGACTTTC. Protein product: CASSRSGGTGANVLTF.

This clone appeared a single time. The chain links TRBV7-9 to TRBJ2-2, with 10 bases that match TRBD1. Germline assignment: CDR1 SEHNR and CDR2 FQNEAQ (reference sequence). V lost 1 base and J lost 6; bases outside the gene matches: 5. The CDR3 covers 16 residues. As DNA, the CDR3 is TGTGCCAGCAGCTTAGACCCCGGACAGGGGGCCGGGGAGCTGTTTTTT. Its protein is CASSLDPGQGAGELFF.

V usage is TRBV10-3 and J usage is TRBJ2-1; D is unresolved. The CDR3 is 11 amino acids. Trimming shortened V by 4 bases and J by 5 bases, and 3 bases separated the two germline ends. Germline V gene sequence: CDR1 ENHRY, CDR2 SYGVKD. CDR3 region: CAISADNEQFF. CDR3 coding DNA: TGTGCCATCAGTGCCGACAATGAGCAGTTCTTC.

V is TRBV7-2 and J is TRBJ1-1, with unresolved D. CDR3 length equals 15 residues. V was shortened by 5 bases and J by 1 base, with 14 bases between the two germline ends. Per germline, CDR1 SGHTA and CDR2 FQGNSA. CDR3 in DNA: TGTGCCAGCAGCCTCGGCCCAGTCGGGAACACTGAAGCTTTCTTT. This sequence encodes CASSLGPVGNTEAFF.

For the CDR3, the DNA is TGTGCCAGCAGCTTAGTAGGGGTAACTAATGAAAAACTGTTTTTT. This codes for CASSLVGVTNEKLFF. This chain links TRBV7-2 with TRBJ1-4; perhaps TRBD1 as D (5 bases). V was shortened by 1 base and J by 1 base, with 7 bases between the two germline ends. Germline CDR1 and CDR2: SGHTA and FQGNSA. The CDR3 sequence is 15 residues long. Filled out from reference TRBV7-2 and TRBJ1-4, the complete variable domain reads GAGVSQSPSNKVTEKGKDVELRCDPISGHTALYWYRQSLGQGLEFLIYFQGNSAPDKSGLPSDRFSAERTGGSVSTLTIQRTQQEDSAVYLCASSLVGVTNEKLFFGSGTQLSVL.

The CDR3 here is CATMGKGSIEAFF. DNA for the CDR3: TGTGCCACCATGGGGAAGGGTTCTATTGAAGCTTTCTTT. This sequence joins TRBV5-4 and TRBJ1-1; no clear D. V was shortened by 9 bases and J by 7 bases, with 19 bases between the two germline ends. The length of the CDR3 is 13 residues. Germline assignment: CDR1 SGHNT and CDR2 YYREEE (reference sequence). Full variable domain (remainder filled in from reference TRBV5-4 and TRBJ1-1): ETGVTQSPTHLIKTRGQQVTLRCSSQSGHNTVSWYQQALGQGPQFIFQYYREEENGRGNFPPRFSGLQFPNYSSELNVNALELDDSALYLCATMGKGSIEAFFGQGTRLTVV.

The chain uses TRBV27 and TRBJ2-3, with TRBD2 matching over 14 bases. The CDR3 is 16 amino acids. Germline-derived CDR1 and CDR2 are MNHEY and SMNVEV (reference sequence). The V segment lost 5 bases and the J segment 2 bases; nucleotides outside the gene matches: 3. In DNA, the CDR3 is TGTGCCAGCAGTCGGACTAGCGGGAGGTACACAGATACGCAGTATTTT. This translates into CASSRTSGRYTDTQYF.

This chain connects TRBV25-1 to TRBJ1-4; the D gene is possibly TRBD1 (6 bases). Trimming cost V 1 base and J 8 bases, with 17 bases left between them. CDR1 is MGHDK and CDR2 is SYGVNS in the germline V gene. This CDR3 contains 16 residues. The CDR3 DNA reads TGTGCCAGCAGTGAATTGGGACACCAAATGGGGGAAAAACTGTTTTTT. Translated, it gives CASSELGHQMGEKLFF.